These 21 T cell receptor beta chains were sequenced from one sample in a study of identical twins. TCRdb used MiXCR to reprocess the 5' RACE reads, holding one entry per CDR3 protein. Of roughly 700,000 distinct CDR3 sequences in the sample, approximately 9% were seen once. Separately, the same data were catalogued under a study of yellow fever vaccine responses in identical twins.

The source material was PBMCs. The receptors stem from a woman aged 18-29 years in good health.

The rearrangement uses TRBV9 and TRBJ2-1; D may be TRBD2 (5 bases). The germline V gene has CDR1 SGDLS and CDR2 YYNGEE. Between the trimmed V and J ends, which lost 0 bases and 4 bases, there was a span of 20 bases. The length of the CDR3 is 18 residues. Here the CDR3 DNA reads TGTGCCAGCAGCGTAGCTACGCGGACTGCCAATCTTTACAATGAGCAGTTCTTC. The encoded protein is CASSVATRTANLYNEQFF.

The chain recombines TRBV5-1 with TRBJ2-1; D uncertain. Germline V lookup: CDR1 SGHRS, CDR2 YFSETQ. The CDR3 is 14 residues long. V was trimmed by 7 bases and J by 7 bases, leaving 18 bases between them. CDR3 protein: CASRDQSFMNEQFF. The CDR3 nucleotides are TGCGCCAGCCGCGACCAGAGTTTCATGAATGAGCAGTTCTTC.

This clonotype has more than one count but fewer than ten. This chain connects TRBV3-1 to TRBJ2-3; 9 bases agree with TRBD2. Germline V lookup: CDR1 LGHDT, CDR2 YNNKEL (reference sequence). The CDR3 runs 17 residues. V was clipped by 3 bases and J by 0 bases; unmatched bases: 7. The CDR3 nucleotides read TGTGCCAGCAGCCATGTGCGACTAGCGGCTAGCACAGATACGCAGTATTTT. Translating gives CASSHVRLAASTDTQYF.

This clonotype was detected a few times. The chain combines TRBV27 with TRBJ2-7; TRBD1 is a possible D gene (7 bases). The CDR3 runs to 14 residues. The V gene lost 2 bases and the J gene lost 7 bases, with 15 bases spanning the gap. From germline, CDR1 is MNHEY and CDR2 SMNVEV (reference sequence). CDR3 bases: TGTGCCAGCAGTTTAGCCCGCGGGACAGAGGAGCAGTACTTC. Protein product: CASSLARGTEEQYF.

The V gene is TRBV28, the J gene TRBJ2-1; 7 nucleotides match TRBD2. From germline, CDR1 is MDHEN and CDR2 SYDVKM. The CDR3 length is 15 residues. V lost 7 bases, J lost 3 bases, and 9 bases stayed unmatched. CDR3 sequence (DNA): TGTGCCAGCAAATATCGGGAGGCCGGCTACAATGAGCAGTTCTTC. Its translation is CASKYREAGYNEQFF.

This clonotype was detected a few times. The chain recombines TRBV6-2 or TRBV6-3 with TRBJ2-3; D possibly uses TRBD1 or TRBD2 (5 bases each). This CDR3 region has 15 residues. CDR1 MNHEY and CDR2 SVGEGT come from the germline V gene. With 0 bases removed from V and 4 bases from J, the gap between germline ends came to 11 bases. CDR3 DNA: TGTGCCAGCAGTTACTCGAGAGGGACGGCAGATACGCAGTATTTT. Translating gives CASSYSRGTADTQYF.

J is TRBJ2-2 and V is TRBV4-2; D not certain. The CDR3 has 15 amino acids. V dropped 1 base and J dropped 5 bases, with 11 bases sitting between them. The germline gives CDR1 LGHNA, CDR2 YNFKEQ. DNA of the CDR3: TGTGCCAGCAGCCAAGCTGGCCTCGGGACCGGGGAGCTGTTTTTT. The encoded protein is CASSQAGLGTGELFF.

The chain has TRBV10-3 and TRBJ2-7, with D possibly being TRBD2 (6 bases). CDR1 and CDR2 from the germline V gene are ENHRY and SYGVKD. This CDR3 is built from 14 residues. Deletions cut 4 bases from V and 2 bases from J, with 12 bases between. CDR3 in DNA: TGTGCCATCAGTGGCGGGACCCTTACCTACGAGCAGTACTTC. Translation: CAISGGTLTYEQYF.

This rearrangement joins TRBV7-2 to TRBJ2-5; D unclear. The germline V gene encodes CDR1 SGHTA and CDR2 FQGNSA. The CDR3 spans 14 residues. V lost 5 bases, J lost 2 bases, and 12 bases lay in between. Here the CDR3 DNA reads TGTGCCAGCAGCCCGACGTGGGCACAAGAGACCCAGTACTTC. It codes for CASSPTWAQETQYF. Using reference TRBV7-2 and TRBJ2-5 for the parts outside the CDR3, the full variable domain is GAGVSQSPSNKVTEKGKDVELRCDPISGHTALYWYRQSLGQGLEFLIYFQGNSAPDKSGLPSDRFSAERTGGSVSTLTIQRTQQEDSAVYLCASSPTWAQETQYFGPGTRLLVL.

Ten or more counts support this clonotype. The V gene is TRBV7-9, the J gene TRBJ1-1; D perhaps matches TRBD1 (5 bases). Germline V gene lookup returns CDR1 SEHNR and CDR2 FQNEAQ (reference sequence). Between the trimmed V and J ends, which lost 5 bases and 8 bases, there was a span of 9 bases. The CDR3 runs to 11 residues. The CDR3, as DNA: TGTGCCAGCAGCCCCCGGGGGGAAGCTTTCTTT. This sequence encodes CASSPRGEAFF.

This clonotype was observed at least ten times. The chain is built from TRBV28 and TRBJ2-3, with D perhaps matching TRBD1 (5 bases). V was trimmed by 2 bases and J by 9 bases, leaving 15 bases between them. CDR3 length: 14 amino acids. Looked up from germline, CDR1 is MDHEN and CDR2 is SYDVKM. The CDR3 protein is CASSLKGRPRTQYF. The DNA for the CDR3 is TGTGCCAGCAGTTTAAAGGGGCGGCCGAGAACGCAGTATTTT.

The chain carries TRBV11-1 and TRBJ2-1, with no clear D. Germline V gene data show CDR1 as SGHAT and CDR2 as FQDESV (reference sequence). This CDR3 spans 18 amino acids. V was clipped by 1 base and J by 5 bases, with 21 bases between them. The DNA of the CDR3 is TGTGCCAGCAGCTTAGTACCCCCCCAGCATACCCTAAACAATGAGCAGTTCTTC. Residues: CASSLVPPQHTLNNEQFF.

In its sample, this clonotype was seen many times. CDR3: CASSSGAAKFYQETQYF. The CDR3 nucleotides are TGTGCCAGCAGCTCCGGGGCGGCTAAATTCTACCAAGAGACCCAGTACTTC. The chain has TRBV7-9 and TRBJ2-5; TRBD1 or TRBD2 may be the D gene (5 bases each). Germline-derived CDR1 and CDR2 are SEHNR and FQNEAQ (reference sequence). The CDR3 is 17 residues long. The germline V and J ends were trimmed by 4 bases and 0 bases, with 18 bases remaining between them.

The V and J genes are TRBV11-2 and TRBJ2-5; D possibly corresponds to TRBD2 (7 bases). The CDR3 contains 16 residues. The V gene's germline CDR1 is SGHAT and CDR2 FQNNGV. Trimming stripped 1 base from V and 1 base from J, with 13 bases between. This chain's CDR3 is CASSLVEGGPQETQYF. The CDR3 coding sequence is TGTGCCAGCAGCTTAGTTGAGGGGGGGCCCCAAGAGACCCAGTACTTC. The whole variable domain, filled in from reference TRBV11-2 and TRBJ2-5, reads EAGVAQSPRYKIIEKRQSVAFWCNPISGHATLYWYQQILGQGPKLLIQFQNNGVVDDSQLPKDRFSAERLKGVDSTLKIQPAKLEDSAVYLCASSLVEGGPQETQYFGPGTRLLVL.

This clonotype was observed a handful of times. V gene TRBV12-3 or TRBV12-4 combines with J gene TRBJ2-6; TRBD1 aligns across 11 bases. Trimming took 6 bases from V and 3 from J; bases not matched to a gene: 10. This CDR3 has 18 residues. The chain's CDR3 is CASSNPRTGGNGANVLTF. The CDR3 nucleotides are TGTGCCAGCAGCAACCCTCGGACAGGGGGCAATGGGGCCAACGTCCTGACTTTC.

This clonotype has a handful of counts. The chain combines TRBV20-1 with TRBJ2-2; 8 bases match TRBD1. The CDR3 spans 13 residues. Germline V lookup: CDR1 DFQATT, CDR2 SNEGSKA (reference sequence). Trimming cost V 4 bases and J 7 bases; bases outside gene matches: 5. The CDR3 loop is CSATQGADGELFF. CDR3 nucleotide sequence: TGCAGTGCTACTCAGGGGGCCGACGGGGAGCTGTTTTTT.

This clonotype occurred a few times. V and J are TRBV15 and TRBJ1-6, with unresolved D. This CDR3 contains 15 residues. Germline V gene sequence: CDR1 LNHNV, CDR2 YYDKDF (reference sequence). V lost 0 bases, J lost 2 bases, and 5 bases lay in between. The CDR3 reads CATSRDGTYNSPLHF. CDR3 in DNA: TGTGCCACCAGCAGAGATGGGACCTATAATTCACCCCTCCACTTT.

This clonotype was observed a handful of times. V and J are TRBV6-2 or TRBV6-3 and TRBJ2-7; 7 bases fit TRBD1. V was clipped by 1 base and J by 2 bases; unmatched bases: 5. The length of the CDR3 is 15 residues. Per germline, CDR1 MNHEY and CDR2 SVGEGT. The CDR3 nucleotides are TGTGCCAGCAGTTACTTGAAGGGACAGACCTACGAGCAGTACTTC. The encoded protein is CASSYLKGQTYEQYF.

This clonotype was observed at least ten times. The rearrangement uses TRBV12-3 or TRBV12-4 and TRBJ2-4; 8 nucleotides agree with TRBD1. The CDR3 contains 15 residues. With V trimmed by 4 bases and J by 8 bases, 10 bases remained unmatched. CDR3 loop: CASSYVGTGRDIQYF. The CDR3 DNA sequence: TGTGCCAGCAGTTACGTCGGGACAGGAAGGGACATTCAGTACTTC.

The rearrangement links TRBV4-3 to TRBJ2-1; D is uncertain. The CDR3 is made up of 15 amino acids. The germline V gene encodes CDR1 LGHNA and CDR2 YSLEER. With 0 bases removed from V and 12 bases from J, the gap between germline ends came to 18 bases. The CDR3 region is CASSQDAAPGDGQFF. The CDR3 DNA reads TGCGCCAGCAGCCAAGACGCCGCTCCCGGTGATGGGCAGTTCTTC.

This clonotype was detected only a few times. A much larger clone is a single base away; this may be a read error. This rearrangement joins TRBV7-6 to TRBJ1-5; D may be TRBD1 (6 bases). Trimming removed 5 bases at V and 3 bases at J, with 8 bases between. The CDR3 length is 13 residues. Germline-derived CDR1 and CDR2 are SGHVS and FNYEAQ. CDR3 protein: CASSRDNNQPQHF. The CDR3 DNA reads TGTGCCAGCAGCCGGGACAACAATCAGCCCCAGCATTTT.